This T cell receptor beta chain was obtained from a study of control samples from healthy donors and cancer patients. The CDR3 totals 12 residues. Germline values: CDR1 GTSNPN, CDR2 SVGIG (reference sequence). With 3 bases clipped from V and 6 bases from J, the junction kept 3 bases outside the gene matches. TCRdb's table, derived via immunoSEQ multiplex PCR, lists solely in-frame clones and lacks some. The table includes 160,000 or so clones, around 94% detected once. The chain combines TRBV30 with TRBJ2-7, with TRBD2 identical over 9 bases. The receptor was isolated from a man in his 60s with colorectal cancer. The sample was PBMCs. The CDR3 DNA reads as TGTGCCTGGAGCGTTAGCGGGGGCGAGCAGTACTTC. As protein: CAWSVSGGEQYF.